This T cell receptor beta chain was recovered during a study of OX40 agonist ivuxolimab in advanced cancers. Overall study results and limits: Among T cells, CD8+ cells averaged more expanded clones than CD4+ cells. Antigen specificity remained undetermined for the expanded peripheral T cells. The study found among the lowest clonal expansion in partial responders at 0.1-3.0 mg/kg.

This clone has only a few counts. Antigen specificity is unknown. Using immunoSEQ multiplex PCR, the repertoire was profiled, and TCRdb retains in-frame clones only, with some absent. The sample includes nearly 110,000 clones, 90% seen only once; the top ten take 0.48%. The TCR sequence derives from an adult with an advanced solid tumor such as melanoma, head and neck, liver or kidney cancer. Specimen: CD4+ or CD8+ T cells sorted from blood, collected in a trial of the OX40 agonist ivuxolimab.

The CDR3 region has the DNA TGTGCCGGGAGAACGCAGGCCCAAGAGACCCAGTACTTC. This encodes CAGRTQAQETQYF. The V and J genes are TRBV5-6 and TRBJ2-5; D may be TRBD2 (5 bases). V gave up 10 bases and J gave up 1 base, with 14 bases separating them. This CDR3 is 13 amino acids long. CDR1 SGHDT and CDR2 YYEEEE come from the germline V gene.